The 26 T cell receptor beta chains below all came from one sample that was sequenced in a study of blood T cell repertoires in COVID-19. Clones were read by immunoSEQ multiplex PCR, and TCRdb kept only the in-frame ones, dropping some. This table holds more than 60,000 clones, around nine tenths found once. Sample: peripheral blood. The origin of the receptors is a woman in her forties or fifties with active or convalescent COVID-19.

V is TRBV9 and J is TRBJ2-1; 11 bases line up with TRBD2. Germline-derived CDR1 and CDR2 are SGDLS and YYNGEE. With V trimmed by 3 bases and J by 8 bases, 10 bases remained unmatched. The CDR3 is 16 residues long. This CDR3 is CASSAIAGGPWDEQFF. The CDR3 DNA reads TGTGCCAGCAGCGCGATAGCGGGAGGGCCTTGGGATGAGCAGTTCTTC.

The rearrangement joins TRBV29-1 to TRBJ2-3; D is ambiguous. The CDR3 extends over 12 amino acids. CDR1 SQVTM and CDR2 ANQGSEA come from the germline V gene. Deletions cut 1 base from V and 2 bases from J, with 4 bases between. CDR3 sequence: CSVEVVTDTQYF. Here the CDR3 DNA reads TGCAGCGTTGAAGTAGTCACAGATACGCAGTATTTT.

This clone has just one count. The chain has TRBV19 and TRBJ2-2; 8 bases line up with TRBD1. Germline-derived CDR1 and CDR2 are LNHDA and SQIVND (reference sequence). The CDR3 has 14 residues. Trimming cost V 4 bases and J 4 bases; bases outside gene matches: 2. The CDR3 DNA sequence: TGTGCCAGTAGTAGGACAGGGACCACCGGGGAGCTGTTTTTT. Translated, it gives CASSRTGTTGELFF.

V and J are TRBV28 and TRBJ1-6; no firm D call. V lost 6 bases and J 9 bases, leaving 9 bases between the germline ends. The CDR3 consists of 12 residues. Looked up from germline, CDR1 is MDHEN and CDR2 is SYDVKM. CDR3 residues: CASSPGSSPLHF. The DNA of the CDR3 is TGTGCCAGCAGCCCGGGGAGTTCACCCCTCCACTTT.

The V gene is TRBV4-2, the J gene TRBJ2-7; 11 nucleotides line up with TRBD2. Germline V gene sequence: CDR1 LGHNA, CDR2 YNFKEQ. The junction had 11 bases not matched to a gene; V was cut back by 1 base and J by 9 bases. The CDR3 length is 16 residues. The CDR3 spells CASSQVAGGPGGWQYF. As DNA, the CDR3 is TGTGCCAGCAGCCAAGTAGCGGGAGGGCCGGGTGGTTGGCAGTACTTC.

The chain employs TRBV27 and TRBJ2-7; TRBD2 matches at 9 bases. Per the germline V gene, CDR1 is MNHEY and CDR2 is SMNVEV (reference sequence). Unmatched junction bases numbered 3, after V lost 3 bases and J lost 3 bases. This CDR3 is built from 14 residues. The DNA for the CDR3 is TGTGCCAGCAGTTTGCGGGAGGGAGGCTACGAGCAGTACTTC. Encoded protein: CASSLREGGYEQYF.

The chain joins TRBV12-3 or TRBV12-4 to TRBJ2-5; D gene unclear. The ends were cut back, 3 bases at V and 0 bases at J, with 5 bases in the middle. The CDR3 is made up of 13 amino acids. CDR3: CASSLEYQETQYF. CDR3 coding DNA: TGTGCCAGCAGTTTGGAGTACCAAGAGACCCAGTACTTC.

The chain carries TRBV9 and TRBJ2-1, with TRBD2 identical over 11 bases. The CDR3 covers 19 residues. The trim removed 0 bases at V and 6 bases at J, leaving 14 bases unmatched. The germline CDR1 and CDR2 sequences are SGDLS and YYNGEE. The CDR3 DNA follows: TGTGCCAGCAGCGTAGAGGGATTAGCGGGAGGGCATGAAATCAATGAGCAGTTCTTC. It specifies CASSVEGLAGGHEINEQFF.

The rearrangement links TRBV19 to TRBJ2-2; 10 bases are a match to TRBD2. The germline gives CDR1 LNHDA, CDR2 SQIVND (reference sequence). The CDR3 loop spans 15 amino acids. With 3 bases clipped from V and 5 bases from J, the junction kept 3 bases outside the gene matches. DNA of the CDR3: TGTGCCAGTAGTATGATACTAGCGGGAACCGGGGAGCTGTTTTTT. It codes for CASSMILAGTGELFF.

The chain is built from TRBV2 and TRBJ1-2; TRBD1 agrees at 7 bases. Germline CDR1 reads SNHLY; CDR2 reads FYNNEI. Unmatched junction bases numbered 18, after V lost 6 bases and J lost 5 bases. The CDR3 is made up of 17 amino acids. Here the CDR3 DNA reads TGTGCCAGCAGCCCAAGAGGACAGGCCAAAGACATATATGGCTACACCTTC. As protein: CASSPRGQAKDIYGYTF.

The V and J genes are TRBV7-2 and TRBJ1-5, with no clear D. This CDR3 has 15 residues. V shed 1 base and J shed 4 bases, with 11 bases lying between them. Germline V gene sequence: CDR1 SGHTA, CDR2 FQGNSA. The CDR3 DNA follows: TGTGCCAGCAGCTTAGGACTGGGTTTAAATCAGCCCCAGCATTTT. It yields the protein CASSLGLGLNQPQHF.

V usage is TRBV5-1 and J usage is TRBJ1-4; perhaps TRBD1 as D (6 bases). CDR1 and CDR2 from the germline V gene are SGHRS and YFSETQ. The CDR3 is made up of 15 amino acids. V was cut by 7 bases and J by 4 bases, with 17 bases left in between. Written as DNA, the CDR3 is TGCGCCAGCTCGGACGAGAGAGGGGGTAATGAAAAACTGTTTTTT. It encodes CASSDERGGNEKLFF.

CDR3 sequence reads: CSASEGTSGTSSYNEQFF. CDR3 nucleotide sequence: TGCAGTGCTAGTGAGGGCACTAGCGGGACGAGCTCCTACAATGAGCAGTTCTTC. The V call is TRBV20-1, the J call TRBJ2-1, with 10 bases aligning to TRBD2. V was clipped by 3 bases and J by 0 bases; unmatched bases: 11. The CDR3 loop spans 18 amino acids. The germline V gene has CDR1 DFQATT and CDR2 SNEGSKA (reference sequence).

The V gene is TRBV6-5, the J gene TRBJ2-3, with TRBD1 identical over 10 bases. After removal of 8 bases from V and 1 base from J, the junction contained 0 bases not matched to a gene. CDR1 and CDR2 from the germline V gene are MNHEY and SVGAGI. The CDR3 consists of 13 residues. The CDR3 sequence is CASGTGGTDTQYF. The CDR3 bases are TGTGCCAGCGGGACAGGGGGCACAGATACGCAGTATTTT.

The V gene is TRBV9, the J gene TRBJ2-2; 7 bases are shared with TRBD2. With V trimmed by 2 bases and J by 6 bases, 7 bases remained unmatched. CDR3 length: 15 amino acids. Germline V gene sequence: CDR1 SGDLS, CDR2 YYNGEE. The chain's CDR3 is CASSVSSGTSGELFF. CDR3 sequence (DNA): TGTGCCAGCAGCGTGTCCAGCGGGACGTCCGGGGAGCTGTTTTTT.

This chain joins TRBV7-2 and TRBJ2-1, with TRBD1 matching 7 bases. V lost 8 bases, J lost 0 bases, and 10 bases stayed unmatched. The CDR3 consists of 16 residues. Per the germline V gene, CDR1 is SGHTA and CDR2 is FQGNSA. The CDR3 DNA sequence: TGTGCCAGCGCGAACCGACAGGGACCCTCCTACAATGAGCAGTTCTTC. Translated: CASANRQGPSYNEQFF.

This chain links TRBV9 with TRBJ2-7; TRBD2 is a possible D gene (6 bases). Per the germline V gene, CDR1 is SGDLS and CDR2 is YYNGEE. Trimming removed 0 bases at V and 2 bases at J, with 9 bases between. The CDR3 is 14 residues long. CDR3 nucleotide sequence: TGTGCCAGCAGCGTAGGGACGGGAGCCTACGAGCAGTACTTC. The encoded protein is CASSVGTGAYEQYF.

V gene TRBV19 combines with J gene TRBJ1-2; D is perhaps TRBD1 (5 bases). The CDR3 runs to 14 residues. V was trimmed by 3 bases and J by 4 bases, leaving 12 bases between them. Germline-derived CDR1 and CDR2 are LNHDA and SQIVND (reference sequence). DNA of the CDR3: TGTGCCAGTAGTATTTCAACAGGCGGCTATGGCTACACCTTC. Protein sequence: CASSISTGGYGYTF.

DNA for the CDR3: TGTGCCAGCAGATTGTGGGACAGCAATTCACCCCTCCACTTT. This gives the protein CASRLWDSNSPLHF. The rearrangement links TRBV27 to TRBJ1-6; 7 bases map to TRBD1. This CDR3 region has 14 residues. J gave up 7 bases and V 6 bases, and 6 bases lay outside the gene matches. CDR1 is MNHEY and CDR2 is SMNVEV in the germline V gene (reference sequence).

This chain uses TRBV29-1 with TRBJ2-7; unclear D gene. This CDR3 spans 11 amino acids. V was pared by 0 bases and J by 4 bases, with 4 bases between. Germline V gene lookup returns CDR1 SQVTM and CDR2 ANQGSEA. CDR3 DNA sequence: TGCAGCGTTGAAGATCAATACGAGCAGTACTTC. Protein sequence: CSVEDQYEQYF.

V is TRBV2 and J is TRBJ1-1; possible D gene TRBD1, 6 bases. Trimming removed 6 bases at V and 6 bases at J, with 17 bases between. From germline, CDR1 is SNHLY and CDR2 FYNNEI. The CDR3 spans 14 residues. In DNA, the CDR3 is TGTGCCAGCAGATCACAGGGAGTTAGGGCTGAAGCTTTCTTT. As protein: CASRSQGVRAEAFF. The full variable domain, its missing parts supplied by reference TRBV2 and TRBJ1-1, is EPEVTQTPSHQVTQMGQEVILRCVPISNHLYFYWYRQILGQKVEFLVSFYNNEISEKSEIFDDQFSVERPDGSNFTLKIRSTKLEDSAMYFCASRSQGVRAEAFFGQGTRLTVV.

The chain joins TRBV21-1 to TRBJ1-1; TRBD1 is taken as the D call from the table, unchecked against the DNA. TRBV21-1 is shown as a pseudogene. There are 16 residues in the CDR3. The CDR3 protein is CASSKPRQGGHTEAFF. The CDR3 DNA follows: TGTGCCAGCAGCAAACCCCGACAGGGGGGGCACACTGAAGCTTTCTTT.

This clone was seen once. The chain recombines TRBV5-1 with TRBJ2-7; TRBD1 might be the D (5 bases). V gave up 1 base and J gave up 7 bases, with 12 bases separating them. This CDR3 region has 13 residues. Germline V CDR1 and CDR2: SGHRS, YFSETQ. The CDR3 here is CASSLMSGAEQYF. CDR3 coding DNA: TGCGCCAGCAGCTTGATGAGTGGGGCGGAGCAGTACTTC.

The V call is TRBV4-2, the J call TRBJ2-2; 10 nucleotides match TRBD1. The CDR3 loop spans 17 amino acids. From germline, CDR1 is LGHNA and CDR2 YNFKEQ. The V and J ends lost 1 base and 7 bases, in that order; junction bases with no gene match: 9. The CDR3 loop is CASSQAMGQGSGGELFF. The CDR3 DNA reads TGTGCCAGCAGCCAAGCAATGGGACAGGGGTCTGGCGGGGAGCTGTTTTTT.

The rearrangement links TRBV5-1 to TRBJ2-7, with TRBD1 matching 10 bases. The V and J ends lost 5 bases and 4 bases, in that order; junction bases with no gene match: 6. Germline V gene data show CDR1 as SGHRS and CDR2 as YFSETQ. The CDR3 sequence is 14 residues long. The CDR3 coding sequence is TGCGCCAGCAGGCCCGGGACAGGGGTATACGAGCAGTACTTC. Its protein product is CASRPGTGVYEQYF. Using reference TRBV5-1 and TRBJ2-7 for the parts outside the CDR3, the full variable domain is KAGVTQTPRYLIKTRGQQVTLSCSPISGHRSVSWYQQTPGQGLQFLFEYFSETQRNKGNFPGRFSGRQFSNSRSEMNVSTLELGDSALYLCASRPGTGVYEQYFGPGTRLTVT.

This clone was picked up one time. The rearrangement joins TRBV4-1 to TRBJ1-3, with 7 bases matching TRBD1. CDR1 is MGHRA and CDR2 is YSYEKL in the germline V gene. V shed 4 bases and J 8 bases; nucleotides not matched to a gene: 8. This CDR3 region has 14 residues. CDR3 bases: TGCGCCAGCAGCCGCCTGGGACAGCCGGACACCATATATTTT. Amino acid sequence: CASSRLGQPDTIYF.